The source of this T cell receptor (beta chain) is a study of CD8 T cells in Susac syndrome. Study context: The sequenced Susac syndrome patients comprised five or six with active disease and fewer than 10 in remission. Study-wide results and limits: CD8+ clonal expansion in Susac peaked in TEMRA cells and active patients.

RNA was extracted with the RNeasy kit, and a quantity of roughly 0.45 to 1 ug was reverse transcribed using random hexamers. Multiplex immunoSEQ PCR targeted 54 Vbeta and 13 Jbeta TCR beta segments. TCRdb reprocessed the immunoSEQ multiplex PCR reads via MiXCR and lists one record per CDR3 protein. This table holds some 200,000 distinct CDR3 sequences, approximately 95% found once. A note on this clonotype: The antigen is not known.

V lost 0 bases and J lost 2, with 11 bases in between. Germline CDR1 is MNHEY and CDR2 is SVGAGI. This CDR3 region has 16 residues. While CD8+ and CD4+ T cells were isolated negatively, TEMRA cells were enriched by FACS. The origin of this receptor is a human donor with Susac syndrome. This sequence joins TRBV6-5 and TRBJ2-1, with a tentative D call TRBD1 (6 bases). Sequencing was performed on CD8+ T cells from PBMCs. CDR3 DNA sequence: TGTGCCAGCAGTTACTCGATAGGGGGACCCTACAATGAGCAGTTCTTC. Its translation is CASSYSIGGPYNEQFF.